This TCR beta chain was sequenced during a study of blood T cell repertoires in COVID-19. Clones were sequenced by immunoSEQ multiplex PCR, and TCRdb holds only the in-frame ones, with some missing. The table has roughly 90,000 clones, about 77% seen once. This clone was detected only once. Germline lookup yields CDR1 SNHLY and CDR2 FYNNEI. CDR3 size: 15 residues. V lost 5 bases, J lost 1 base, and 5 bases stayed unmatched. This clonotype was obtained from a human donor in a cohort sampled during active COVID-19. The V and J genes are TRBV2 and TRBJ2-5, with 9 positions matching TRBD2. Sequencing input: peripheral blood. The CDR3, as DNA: TGTGCCAGCAGTATTCCGGGACTAGCCCAAGAGACCCAGTACTTC. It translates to CASSIPGLAQETQYF.